This T cell receptor beta chain is drawn from a study of T cell changes during pregnancy in multiple sclerosis. Clones were sequenced by immunoSEQ multiplex PCR, and TCRdb holds only the in-frame ones, with some missing. The sample comprises approximately 60,000 clones, just over 90% of which are singletons, and about 1.5% rests with the top ten. The CDR3 has 13 residues. The ends lost 7 bases at V and 3 bases at J; junction bases unmatched: 5. Germline values: CDR1 LGHNT, CDR2 FRNRAP. J is TRBJ1-2 and V is TRBV12-5; TRBD1 aligns across 7 bases. This clonotype was obtained from a female donor with multiple sclerosis, enrolled in a pregnancy study. The sequencing used peripheral blood, collected in the second trimester of pregnancy. In nucleotides, the CDR3 is TGTGCTAGTGCAACAGGGGTGCACTATGGCTACACCTTC. Translating gives CASATGVHYGYTF.